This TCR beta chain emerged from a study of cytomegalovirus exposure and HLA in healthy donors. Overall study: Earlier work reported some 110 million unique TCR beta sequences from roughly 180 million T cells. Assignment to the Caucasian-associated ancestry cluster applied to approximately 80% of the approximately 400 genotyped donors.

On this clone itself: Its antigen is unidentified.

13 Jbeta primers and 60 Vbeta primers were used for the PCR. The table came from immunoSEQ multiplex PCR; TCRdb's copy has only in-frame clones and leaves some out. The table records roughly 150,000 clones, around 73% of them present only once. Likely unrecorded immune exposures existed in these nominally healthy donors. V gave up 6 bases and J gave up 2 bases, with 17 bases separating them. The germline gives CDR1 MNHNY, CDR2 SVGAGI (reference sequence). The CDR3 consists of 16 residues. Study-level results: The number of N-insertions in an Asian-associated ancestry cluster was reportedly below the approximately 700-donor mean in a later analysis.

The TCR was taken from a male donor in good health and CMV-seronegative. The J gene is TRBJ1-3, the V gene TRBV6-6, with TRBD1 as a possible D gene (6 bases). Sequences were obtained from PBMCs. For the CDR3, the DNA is TGTGCCAGCAGGATACAGGGAGGGTGGACTGGAAACACCATATATTTT. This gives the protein CASRIQGGWTGNTIYF.